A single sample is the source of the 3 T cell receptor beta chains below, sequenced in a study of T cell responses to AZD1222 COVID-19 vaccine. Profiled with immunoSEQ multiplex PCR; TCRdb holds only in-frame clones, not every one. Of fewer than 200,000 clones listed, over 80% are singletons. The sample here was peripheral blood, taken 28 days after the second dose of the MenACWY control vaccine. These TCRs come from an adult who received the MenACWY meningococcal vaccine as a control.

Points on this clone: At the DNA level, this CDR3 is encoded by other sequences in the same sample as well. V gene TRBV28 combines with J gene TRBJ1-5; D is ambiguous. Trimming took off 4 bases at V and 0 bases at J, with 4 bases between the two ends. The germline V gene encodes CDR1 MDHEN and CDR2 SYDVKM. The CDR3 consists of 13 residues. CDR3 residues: CASSSYSNQPQHF. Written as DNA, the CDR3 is TGTGCCAGCAGTTCCTATAGCAATCAGCCCCAGCATTTT.

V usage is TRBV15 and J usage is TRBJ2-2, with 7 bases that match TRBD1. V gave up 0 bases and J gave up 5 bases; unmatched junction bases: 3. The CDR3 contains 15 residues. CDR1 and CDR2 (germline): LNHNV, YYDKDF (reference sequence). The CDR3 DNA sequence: TGTGCCACCAGCAGAGAGAGCAGGGGGACCGGGGAGCTGTTTTTT. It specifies CATSRESRGTGELFF.

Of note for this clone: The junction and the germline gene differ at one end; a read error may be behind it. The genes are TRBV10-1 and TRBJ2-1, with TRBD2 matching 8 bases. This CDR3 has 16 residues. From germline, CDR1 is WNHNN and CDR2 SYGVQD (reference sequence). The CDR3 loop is CASSENQGLAYSEQFF. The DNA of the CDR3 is TGCGCCAGCAGTGAGAACCAAGGACTAGCTTACAGTGAGCAGTTCTTC.